This record looks at one TCR beta chain sequence and its context. As yet, its antigen is unknown. Other DNA sequences in the same sample also yield this CDR3. This entry is derived from a study of CD8+ T cells in alopecia areata. General study points: Scalp specimens additionally yield sequences from normal skin's resident alphabeta T cells. More clonal than normal scalp was lesional scalp, particularly alopecia totalis/universalis. Unlike in mice, where it was clearer, TCR sharing across patients was less clear, possibly HLA-related.

From alopecia areata patients, lesional scalp punch biopsies and peripheral blood were collected. RNA was isolated and reverse transcribed to cDNA, the sequencing template. The protocol was immunoSEQ multiplex PCR, while the TCRdb copy is restricted to in-frame clones and leaves out a portion. The table lists 65,000 to 70,000 clones, roughly 60% of them singletons. The CDR3 runs to 11 residues. Germline values: CDR1 GTSNPN, CDR2 SVGIG (reference sequence). The V end lost 4 bases, the J end lost 8 bases, and 8 bases lay between the germline ends. This specimen consisted of CD8+ T cells sorted from blood, obtained at week 0. The genes are TRBV30 and TRBJ2-2; D is possibly TRBD2 (5 bases). This receptor was taken from a human donor with alopecia areata. The CDR3 is CAWTRGGELFF. CDR3 bases: TGTGCCTGGACCCGGGGAGGGGAGCTGTTTTTT.